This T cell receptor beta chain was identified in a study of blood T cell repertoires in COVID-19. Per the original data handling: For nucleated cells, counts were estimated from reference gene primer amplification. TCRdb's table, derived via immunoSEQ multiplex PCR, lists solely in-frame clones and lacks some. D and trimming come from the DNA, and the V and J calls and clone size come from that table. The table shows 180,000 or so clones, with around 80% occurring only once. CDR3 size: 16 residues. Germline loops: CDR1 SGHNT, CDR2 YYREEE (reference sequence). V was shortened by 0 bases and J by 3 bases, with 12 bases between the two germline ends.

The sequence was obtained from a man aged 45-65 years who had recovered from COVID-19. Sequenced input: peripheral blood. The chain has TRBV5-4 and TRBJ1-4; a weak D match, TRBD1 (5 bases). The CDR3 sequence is CASSLDGAIANEKLFF. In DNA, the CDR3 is TGTGCCAGCAGCTTGGATGGGGCTATAGCTAATGAAAAACTGTTTTTT.